This T cell receptor beta chain derives from a study of blood T cell repertoires in COVID-19. Study information: PBMCs, B-cell-depleted T cells, or T cells provided the cDNA or gDNA that made up the material.

Per germline, CDR1 LGHNA and CDR2 YNFKEQ. The CDR3 has 14 amino acids. Trimming left V 5 bases short and J 5 bases short, with 15 bases between. Across about two dozen US areas, participants ranged in age from roughly 18 to 95 years. Original handling: By means of reference gene primer amplification, nucleated cell counts were estimated. Here immunoSEQ multiplex PCR was the method, and the copy in TCRdb shows in-frame clones only, minus some. That table supplies the V and J calls and clone size; D and trimming were determined from the DNA. In the table there are 200,000 to 250,000 clones, 85% to 90% of which are singletons.

Input material: PBMCs or T cells enriched from blood (not recorded which). This chain connects TRBV4-2 to TRBJ1-1; D not resolved. This receptor was taken from a woman aged 45-59 years with acute COVID-19. The CDR3 DNA sequence: TGTGCCAGCAGCTTCCTATCAGAGGATACTGAAGCTTTCTTT. Translated: CASSFLSEDTEAFF.